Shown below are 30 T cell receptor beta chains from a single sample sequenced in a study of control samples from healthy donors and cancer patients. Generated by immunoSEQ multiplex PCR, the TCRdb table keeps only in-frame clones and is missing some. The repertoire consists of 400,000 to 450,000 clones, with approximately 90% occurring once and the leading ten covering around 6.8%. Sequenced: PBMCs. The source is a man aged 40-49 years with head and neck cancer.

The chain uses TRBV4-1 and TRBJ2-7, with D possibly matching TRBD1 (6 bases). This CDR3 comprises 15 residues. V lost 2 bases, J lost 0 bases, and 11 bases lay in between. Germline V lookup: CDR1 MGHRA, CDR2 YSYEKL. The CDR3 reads CASSQPDRYSYEQYF. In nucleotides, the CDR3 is TGCGCCAGCAGCCAACCGGACAGATACTCCTACGAGCAGTACTTC.

This CDR3 reads CASSRAGGGEAFF. CDR3 DNA sequence: TGTGCCAGCAGCCGAGCCGGGGGGGGTGAAGCTTTCTTT. This rearrangement joins TRBV11-2 to TRBJ1-1, with a weak D call TRBD1 (5 bases). CDR3 length: 13 amino acids. Trimming took off 5 bases at V and 7 bases at J, with 14 bases between the two ends. The germline gives CDR1 SGHAT, CDR2 FQNNGV.

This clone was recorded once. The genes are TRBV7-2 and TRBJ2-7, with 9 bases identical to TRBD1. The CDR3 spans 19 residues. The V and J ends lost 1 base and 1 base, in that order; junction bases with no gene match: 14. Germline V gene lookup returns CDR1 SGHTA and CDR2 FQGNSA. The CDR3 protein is CASSLGWGTGIIGSYEQYF. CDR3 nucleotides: TGTGCCAGCAGCTTAGGATGGGGGACAGGGATCATCGGGTCCTACGAGCAGTACTTC.

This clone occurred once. The CDR3, as DNA: TGTGCCAGCAGCCCTCGTACAGGGGGCGGTAACACTGAAGCTTTCTTT. It is translated as CASSPRTGGGNTEAFF. The chain has TRBV7-9 and TRBJ1-1; 9 nucleotides match TRBD1. The CDR3 totals 16 residues. The germline gives CDR1 SEHNR, CDR2 FQNEAQ (reference sequence). V trimming: 5 bases; J trimming: 2 bases; junction bases outside the gene matches: 9.

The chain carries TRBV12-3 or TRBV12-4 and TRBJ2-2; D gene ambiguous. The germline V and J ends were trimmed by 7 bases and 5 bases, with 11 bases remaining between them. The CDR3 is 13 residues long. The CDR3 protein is CASTLSPTGELFF. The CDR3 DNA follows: TGTGCCAGCACCCTGTCCCCGACCGGGGAGCTGTTTTTT.

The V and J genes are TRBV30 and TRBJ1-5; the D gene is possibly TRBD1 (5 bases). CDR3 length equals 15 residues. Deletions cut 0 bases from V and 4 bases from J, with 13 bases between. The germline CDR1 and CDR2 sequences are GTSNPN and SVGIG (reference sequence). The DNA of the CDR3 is TGTGCCTGGAGTGTACTTGGGGGTTCTAATCAGCCCCAGCATTTT. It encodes CAWSVLGGSNQPQHF.

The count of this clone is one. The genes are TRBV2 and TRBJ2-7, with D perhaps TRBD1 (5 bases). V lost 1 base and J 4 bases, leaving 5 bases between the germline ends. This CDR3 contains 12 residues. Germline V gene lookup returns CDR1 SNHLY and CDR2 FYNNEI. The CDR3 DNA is TGTGCCAGCAGTGAAGGACAGTACGAGCAGTACTTC. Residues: CASSEGQYEQYF.

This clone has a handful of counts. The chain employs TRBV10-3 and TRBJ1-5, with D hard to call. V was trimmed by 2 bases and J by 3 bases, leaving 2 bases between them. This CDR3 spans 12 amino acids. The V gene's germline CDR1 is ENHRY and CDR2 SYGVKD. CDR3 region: CAISENNQPQHF. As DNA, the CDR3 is TGTGCCATCAGTGAGAACAATCAGCCCCAGCATTTT.

CDR3 residues: CASSADTYHGYTF. The CDR3 DNA reads as TGTGCCAGCAGCGCAGACACATACCATGGCTACACCTTC. This chain links TRBV7-9 with TRBJ1-2; no definite D call. The germline gives CDR1 SEHNR, CDR2 FQNEAQ (reference sequence). The ends were cut back, 5 bases at V and 6 bases at J, with 13 bases in the middle. The CDR3 is 13 amino acids.

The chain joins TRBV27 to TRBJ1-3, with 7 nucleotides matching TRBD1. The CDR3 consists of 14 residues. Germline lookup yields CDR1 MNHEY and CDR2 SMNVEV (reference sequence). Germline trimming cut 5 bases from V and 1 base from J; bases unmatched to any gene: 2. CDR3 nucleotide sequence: TGTGCCAGCAGTACGACAGGGTCTGGAAACACCATATATTTT. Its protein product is CASSTTGSGNTIYF.

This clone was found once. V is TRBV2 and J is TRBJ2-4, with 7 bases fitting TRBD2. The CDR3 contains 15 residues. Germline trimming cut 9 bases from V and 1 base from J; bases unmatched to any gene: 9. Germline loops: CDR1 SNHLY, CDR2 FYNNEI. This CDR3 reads CASRLVGGAKNIQYF. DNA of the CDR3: TGTGCCAGTCGACTAGTCGGGGGGGCCAAAAACATTCAGTACTTC.

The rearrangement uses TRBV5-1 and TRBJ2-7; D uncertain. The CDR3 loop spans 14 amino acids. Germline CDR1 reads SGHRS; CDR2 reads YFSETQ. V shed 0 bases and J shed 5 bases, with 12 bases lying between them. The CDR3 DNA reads TGCGCCAGCAGCTTGGACGGCGGACGAAACGAGCAGTACTTC. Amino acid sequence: CASSLDGGRNEQYF.

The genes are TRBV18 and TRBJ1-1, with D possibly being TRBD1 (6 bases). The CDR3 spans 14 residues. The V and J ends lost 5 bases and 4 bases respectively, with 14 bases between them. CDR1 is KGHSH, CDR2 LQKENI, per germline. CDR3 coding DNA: TGTGCCAGCTCAGAACGGGGGCCCGGCACTGAAGCTTTCTTT. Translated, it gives CASSERGPGTEAFF.

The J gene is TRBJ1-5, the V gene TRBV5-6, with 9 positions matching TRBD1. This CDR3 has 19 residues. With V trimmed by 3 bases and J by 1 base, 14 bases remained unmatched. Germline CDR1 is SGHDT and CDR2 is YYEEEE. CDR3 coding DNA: TGTGCCAGCAGCTACGGGACAGGGAGGTCTTTTTGGAGCAATCAGCCCCAGCATTTT. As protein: CASSYGTGRSFWSNQPQHF.

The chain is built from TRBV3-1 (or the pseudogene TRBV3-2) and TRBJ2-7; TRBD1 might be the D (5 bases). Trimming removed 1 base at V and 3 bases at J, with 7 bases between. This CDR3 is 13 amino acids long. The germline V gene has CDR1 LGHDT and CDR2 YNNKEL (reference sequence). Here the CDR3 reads CASSQGTRYEQYF. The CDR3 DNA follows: TGTGCCAGCAGCCAAGGGACACGCTACGAGCAGTACTTC.

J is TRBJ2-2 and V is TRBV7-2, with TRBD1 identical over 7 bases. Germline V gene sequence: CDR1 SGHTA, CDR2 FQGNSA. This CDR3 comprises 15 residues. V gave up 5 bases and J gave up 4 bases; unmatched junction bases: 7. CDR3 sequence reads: CASSIYRGGTGELFF. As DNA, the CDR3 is TGTGCCAGCAGCATTTACAGGGGTGGCACCGGGGAGCTGTTTTTT.

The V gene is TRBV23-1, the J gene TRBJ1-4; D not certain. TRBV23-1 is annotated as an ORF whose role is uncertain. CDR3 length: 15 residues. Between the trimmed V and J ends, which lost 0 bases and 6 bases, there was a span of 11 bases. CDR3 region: CASSQSTVRDEKLFF. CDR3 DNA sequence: TGCGCCAGCAGTCAATCGACGGTGAGGGATGAAAAACTGTTTTTT.

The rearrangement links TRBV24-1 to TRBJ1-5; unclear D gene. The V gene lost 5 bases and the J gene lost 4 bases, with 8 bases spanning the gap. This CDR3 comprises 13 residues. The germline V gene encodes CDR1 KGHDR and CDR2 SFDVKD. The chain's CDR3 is CATSGNFNQPQHF. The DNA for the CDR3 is TGTGCCACCAGTGGAAATTTTAATCAGCCCCAGCATTTT.

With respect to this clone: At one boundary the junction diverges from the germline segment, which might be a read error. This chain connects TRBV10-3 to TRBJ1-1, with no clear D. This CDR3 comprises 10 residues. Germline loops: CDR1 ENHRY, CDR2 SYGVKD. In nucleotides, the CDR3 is TGTGCCATCGGCCGGTCTGAAACTTTCTTT. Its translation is CAIGRSETFF.

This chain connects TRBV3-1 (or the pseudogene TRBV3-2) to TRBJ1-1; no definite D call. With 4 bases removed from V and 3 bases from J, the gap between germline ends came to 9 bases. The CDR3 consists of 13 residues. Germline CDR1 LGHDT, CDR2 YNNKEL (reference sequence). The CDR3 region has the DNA TGTGCCAGCAGCCCACAGCGGTACACTGAAGCTTTCTTT. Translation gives CASSPQRYTEAFF.

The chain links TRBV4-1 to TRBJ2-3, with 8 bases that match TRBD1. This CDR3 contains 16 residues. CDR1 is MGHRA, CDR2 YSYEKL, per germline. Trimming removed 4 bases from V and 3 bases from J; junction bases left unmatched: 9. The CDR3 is CASSRAGGLGTDTQYF. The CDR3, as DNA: TGCGCCAGCAGCCGAGCAGGGGGCTTGGGGACAGATACGCAGTATTTT.

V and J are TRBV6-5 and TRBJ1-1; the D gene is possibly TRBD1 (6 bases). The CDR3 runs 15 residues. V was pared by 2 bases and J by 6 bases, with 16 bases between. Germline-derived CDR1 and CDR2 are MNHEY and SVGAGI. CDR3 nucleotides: TGTGCCAGCAGTTACACCAGGGGAGCCAACGCTGAAGCTTTCTTT. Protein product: CASSYTRGANAEAFF.

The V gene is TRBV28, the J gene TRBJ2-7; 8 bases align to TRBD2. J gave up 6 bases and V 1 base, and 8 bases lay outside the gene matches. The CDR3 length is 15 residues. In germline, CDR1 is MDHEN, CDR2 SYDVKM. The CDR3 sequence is CASSLLPGLEGEQYF. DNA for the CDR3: TGTGCCAGCAGTTTATTGCCGGGACTAGAAGGCGAGCAGTACTTC.

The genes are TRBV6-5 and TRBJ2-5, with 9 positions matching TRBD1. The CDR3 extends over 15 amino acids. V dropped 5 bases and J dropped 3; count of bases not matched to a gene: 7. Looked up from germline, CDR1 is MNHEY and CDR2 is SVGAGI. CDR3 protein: CASSPSRTGEETQYF. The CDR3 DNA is TGTGCCAGCAGTCCCAGCAGGACAGGGGAAGAGACCCAGTACTTC.

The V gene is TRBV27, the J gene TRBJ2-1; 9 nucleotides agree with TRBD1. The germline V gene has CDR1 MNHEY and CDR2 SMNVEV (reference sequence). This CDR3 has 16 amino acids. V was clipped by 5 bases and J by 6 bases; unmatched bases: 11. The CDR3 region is CASSSGTGLLFNEQFF. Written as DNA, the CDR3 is TGTGCCAGCAGTAGCGGGACAGGGCTACTTTTCAATGAGCAGTTCTTC.

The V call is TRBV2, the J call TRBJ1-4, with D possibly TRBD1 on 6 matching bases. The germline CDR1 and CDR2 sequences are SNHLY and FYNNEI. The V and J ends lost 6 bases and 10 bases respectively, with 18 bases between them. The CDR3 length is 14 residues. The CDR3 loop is CASREQGAFGKLFF. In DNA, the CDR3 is TGTGCCAGCAGGGAACAGGGCGCGTTCGGAAAACTGTTTTTT.

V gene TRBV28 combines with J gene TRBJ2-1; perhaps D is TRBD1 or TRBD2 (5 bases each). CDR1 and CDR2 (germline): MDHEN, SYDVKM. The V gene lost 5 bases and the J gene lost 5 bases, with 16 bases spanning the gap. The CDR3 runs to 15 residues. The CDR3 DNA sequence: TGTGCCAGCAGTCAATGGGGGAATACGGACAATGAGCAGTTCTTC. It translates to CASSQWGNTDNEQFF.

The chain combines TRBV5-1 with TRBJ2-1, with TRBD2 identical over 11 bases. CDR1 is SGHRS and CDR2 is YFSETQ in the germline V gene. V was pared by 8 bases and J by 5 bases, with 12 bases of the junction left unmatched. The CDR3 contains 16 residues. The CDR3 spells CASYVVLGLADNEQFF. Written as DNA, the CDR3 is TGCGCCAGTTACGTCGTATTGGGACTAGCGGACAATGAGCAGTTCTTC.

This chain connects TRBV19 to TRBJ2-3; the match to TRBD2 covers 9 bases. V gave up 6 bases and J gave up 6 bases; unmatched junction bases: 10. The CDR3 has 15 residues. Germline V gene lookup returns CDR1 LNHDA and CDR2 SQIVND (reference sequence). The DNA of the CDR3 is TGTGCCAGTAGCCCCGGGGCTAGCGGGATGGATACGCAGTATTTT. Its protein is CASSPGASGMDTQYF.

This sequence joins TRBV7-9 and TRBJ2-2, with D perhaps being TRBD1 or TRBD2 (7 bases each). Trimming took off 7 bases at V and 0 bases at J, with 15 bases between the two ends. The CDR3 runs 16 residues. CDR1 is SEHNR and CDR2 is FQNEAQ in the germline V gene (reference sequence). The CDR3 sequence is CASIPQGTTNTGELFF. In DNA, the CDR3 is TGTGCCAGCATACCACAGGGGACTACGAACACCGGGGAGCTGTTTTTT.